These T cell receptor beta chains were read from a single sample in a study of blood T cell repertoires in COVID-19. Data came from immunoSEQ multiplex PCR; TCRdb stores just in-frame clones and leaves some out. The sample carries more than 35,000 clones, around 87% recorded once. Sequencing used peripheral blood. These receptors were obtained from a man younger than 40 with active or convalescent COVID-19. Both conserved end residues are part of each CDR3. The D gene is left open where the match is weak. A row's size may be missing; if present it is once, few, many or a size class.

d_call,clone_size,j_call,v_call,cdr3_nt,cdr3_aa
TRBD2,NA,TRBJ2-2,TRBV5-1,TGCGCCAGCAGCTTGGTACCGGGAGGGAACACCGGGGAGCTGTTTTTT,CASSLVPGGNTGELFF
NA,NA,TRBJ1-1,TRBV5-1,TGCGCCAGCAGCTTGCAGGGCTCCGAAGCTTTCTTT,CASSLQGSEAFF
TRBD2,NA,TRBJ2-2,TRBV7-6,TGTGCCAGCAGCTTAGAGTTGAGCGGGGGGGCCGCCGGGGAGCTGTTTTTT,CASSLELSGGAAGELFF
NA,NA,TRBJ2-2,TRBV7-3,TGTGCCAGCAGCTTAAGCCGACTAGGTCCCGGGGAGCTGTTTTTT,CASSLSRLGPGELFF
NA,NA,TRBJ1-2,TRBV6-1,TGTGCCAGCAGTGAGCAGGTGGACTATGGCTACACCTTC,CASSEQVDYGYTF
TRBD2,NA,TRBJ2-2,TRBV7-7,TGTGCTAGCAGCTTAGCGGGAGCCACCGGGGAGCTGTTTTTT,CASSLAGATGELFF
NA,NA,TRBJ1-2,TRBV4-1,TGCGCCAGCAGCCAAGATCCCCGACAGTCCTATGGCTACACCTTC,CASSQDPRQSYGYTF
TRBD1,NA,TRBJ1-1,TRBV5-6,TGTGCCAGCAGCTTGGGGGTTAACAGGGGGAGTGACACTGAAGCTTTCTTT,CASSLGVNRGSDTEAFF
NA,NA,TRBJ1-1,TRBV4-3,TGCGCCAGCAGCCAAGATGGGGTTGGCAGGGGGAACACTGAAGCTTTCTTT,CASSQDGVGRGNTEAFF
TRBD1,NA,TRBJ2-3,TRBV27,TGTGCCAGCAGGGGACAGGGAGCGTCCTTTAGCACAGATACGCAGTATTTT,CASRGQGASFSTDTQYF
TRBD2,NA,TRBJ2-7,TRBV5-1,TGCGCCAGCAGCTTGGCTCTAGCGGGGGGCCAAGCCTACGAGCAGTACTTC,CASSLALAGGQAYEQYF
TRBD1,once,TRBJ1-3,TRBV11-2,TGTGCCAGCAGCTTAGAAGGACAGGCGCCTACTGGAAACACCATATATTTT,CASSLEGQAPTGNTIYF
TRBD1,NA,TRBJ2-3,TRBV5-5,TGTGCCAGCAGCTTACAGGGGGCAGCAGATACGCAGTATTTT,CASSLQGAADTQYF
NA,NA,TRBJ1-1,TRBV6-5,TGTGCCAGCAGTTACCGGGGAGAATCCACTGAAGCTTTCTTT,CASSYRGESTEAFF
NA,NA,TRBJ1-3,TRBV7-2,TGTGCCAGCAGCTTAGTTTCCGGGGGAGGAAACACCATATATTTT,CASSLVSGGGNTIYF
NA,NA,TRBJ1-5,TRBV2,TGTGCCAGCACGCGTCAGGGTCCCAGCAATCAGCCCCAGCATTTT,CASTRQGPSNQPQHF
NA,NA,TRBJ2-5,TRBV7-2,TGTGCCAGCAGCGCGGCCGAGAGAGAGACCCAGTACTTC,CASSAAERETQYF
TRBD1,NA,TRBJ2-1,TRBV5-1,TGCGCCAGCAGCCCCGGGACAGGTCAGAATGAGCAGTTCTTC,CASSPGTGQNEQFF
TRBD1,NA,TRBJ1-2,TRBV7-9,TGTGCCACCGGGACAGTTTATGCTAACTATGGCTACACCTTC,CATGTVYANYGYTF
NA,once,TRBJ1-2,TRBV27,TGTGCCAGCAGTCTCCACTATCGGGGGGCTAACTATGGCTACACCTTC,CASSLHYRGANYGYTF
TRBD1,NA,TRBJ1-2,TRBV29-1,TGCAGCGCCAGGGGGGCTAACTATGGCTACACCTTC,CSARGANYGYTF
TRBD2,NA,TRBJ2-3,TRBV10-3,TGTGCCATCAGTGAGCCACGGACTAGCGGGAACACAGATACGCAGTATTTT,CAISEPRTSGNTDTQYF
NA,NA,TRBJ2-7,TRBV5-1,TGCGCCAGCAGCTTGGCGGTCAACCCGGGGGAGCAGTACTTC,CASSLAVNPGEQYF
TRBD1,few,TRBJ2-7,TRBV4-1,TGCGCCAGCAGCCAAGACGGGACAGGGAACGGGTACGAGCAGTACTTC,CASSQDGTGNGYEQYF
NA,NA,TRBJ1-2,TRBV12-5,TGTGCTAGTGGTTTGGAACAGGTGCCCTATGGCTACACCTTC,CASGLEQVPYGYTF
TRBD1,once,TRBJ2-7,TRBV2,TGTGCCAGCAGTGAATATGTAGGGACAGGCTCCTACGAGCAGTACTTC,CASSEYVGTGSYEQYF